Below are 9 T cell receptor beta chains sequenced from a single sample in a study of blood T cell repertoires in COVID-19. Measured with immunoSEQ multiplex PCR; TCRdb has only the in-frame clones, and not every one. The sample holds 100,000 to 150,000 clones, about 80% seen once. The material sequenced was peripheral blood. These receptor sequences come from a man in his forties with active or convalescent COVID-19.

This clone occurred a few times. The chain employs TRBV12-2 and TRBJ1-5; the table's D call, TRBD1, has no DNA check behind it. TRBV12-2 is shown as a pseudogene. The CDR3 spans 16 residues. The CDR3 sequence is CASRLAQGAAHQPQHF. The CDR3 DNA follows: TGTGCAAGTCGCTTAGCACAAGGGGCGGCCCATCAGCCCCAGCATTTT.

This chain connects TRBV27 to TRBJ2-3; possibly TRBD2 for D (7 bases). The germline gives CDR1 MNHEY, CDR2 SMNVEV (reference sequence). This CDR3 has 14 amino acids. V lost 6 bases, J lost 0 bases, and 10 bases lay in between. CDR3 sequence reads: CASRAGHSTDTQYF. The CDR3 nucleotides read TGTGCCAGCAGAGCGGGACATAGCACAGATACGCAGTATTTT.

The V gene is TRBV2, the J gene TRBJ2-2; 12 bases match TRBD1. From germline, CDR1 is SNHLY and CDR2 FYNNEI. J was trimmed by 5 bases and V by 6 bases; bases with no gene match: 1. The CDR3 covers 14 residues. Here the CDR3 DNA reads TGTGCCAGCAGGGGACAGGGGGCTACCGGGGAGCTGTTTTTT. It codes for CASRGQGATGELFF. The full variable domain, its missing parts supplied by reference TRBV2 and TRBJ2-2, is EPEVTQTPSHQVTQMGQEVILRCVPISNHLYFYWYRQILGQKVEFLVSFYNNEISEKSEIFDDQFSVERPDGSNFTLKIRSTKLEDSAMYFCASRGQGATGELFFGEGSRLTVL.

This clone occurred a few times. The chain recombines TRBV7-9 with TRBJ2-2; 9 bases match TRBD1. The V gene's germline CDR1 is SEHNR and CDR2 FQNEAQ (reference sequence). The junction had 13 bases not matched to a gene; V was cut back by 9 bases and J by 2 bases. The CDR3 sequence is 17 residues long. This CDR3 is CARGTPTGGRNTGELFF. The CDR3 bases are TGTGCCAGGGGGACTCCTACAGGGGGCAGAAACACCGGGGAGCTGTTTTTT.

The V call is TRBV7-2, the J call TRBJ1-1, with D maybe TRBD1 (5 bases). V dropped 0 bases and J dropped 4 bases, with 9 bases sitting between them. The germline V gene has CDR1 SGHTA and CDR2 FQGNSA. The CDR3 runs 14 residues. Here the CDR3 reads CASSLAAGGTEAFF. CDR3 in DNA: TGTGCCAGCAGCTTAGCCGCCGGGGGCACTGAAGCTTTCTTT.

The rearrangement links TRBV5-1 to TRBJ2-2, with D possibly matching TRBD1 (5 bases). V was clipped by 2 bases and J by 0 bases, with 8 bases between them. This CDR3 is 15 amino acids long. Germline V gives CDR1 SGHRS, CDR2 YFSETQ. The CDR3 DNA sequence: TGCGCCAGCAGCTTCCAGGGCACGAACACCGGGGAGCTGTTTTTT. Its translation is CASSFQGTNTGELFF.

J is TRBJ2-2 and V is TRBV2, with D tentatively TRBD2 (5 bases). The CDR3 has 14 residues. V was clipped by 5 bases and J by 5 bases, with 12 bases between them. Germline V gene sequence: CDR1 SNHLY, CDR2 FYNNEI. The DNA for the CDR3 is TGTGCCAGCAGTCCGGACTCGCCGACCGGGGAGCTGTTTTTT. It encodes CASSPDSPTGELFF.

This clone was found a few times. V usage is TRBV5-1 and J usage is TRBJ1-3; tentative D call: TRBD1 (5 bases). The CDR3 has 14 amino acids. Germline CDR1 is SGHRS and CDR2 is YFSETQ. The V and J ends lost 4 bases and 4 bases respectively, with 12 bases between them. CDR3 nucleotides: TGCGCCAGCAGCCCTACAGGACAAGGAAACACCATATATTTT. Protein product: CASSPTGQGNTIYF.

The chain recombines TRBV4-3 with TRBJ1-4; 7 bases are shared with TRBD1. With 4 bases clipped from V and 8 bases from J, the junction kept 10 bases outside the gene matches. Germline CDR1 and CDR2: LGHNA and YSLEER. This CDR3 spans 15 amino acids. Here the CDR3 DNA reads TGCGCCAGCAGCCGCCTAGGGGGCTCAGGGGAAAAACTGTTTTTT. This codes for CASSRLGGSGEKLFF.